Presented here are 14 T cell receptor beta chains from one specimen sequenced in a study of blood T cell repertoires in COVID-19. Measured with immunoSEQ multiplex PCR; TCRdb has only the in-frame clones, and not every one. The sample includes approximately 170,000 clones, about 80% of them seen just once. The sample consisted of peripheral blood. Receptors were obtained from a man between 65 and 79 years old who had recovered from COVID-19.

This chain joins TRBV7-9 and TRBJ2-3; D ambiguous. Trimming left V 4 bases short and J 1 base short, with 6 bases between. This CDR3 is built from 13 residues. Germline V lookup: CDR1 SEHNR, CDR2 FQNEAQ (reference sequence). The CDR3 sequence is CASSSYRTDTQYF. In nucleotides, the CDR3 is TGTGCCAGCAGCTCCTATCGCACAGATACGCAGTATTTT.

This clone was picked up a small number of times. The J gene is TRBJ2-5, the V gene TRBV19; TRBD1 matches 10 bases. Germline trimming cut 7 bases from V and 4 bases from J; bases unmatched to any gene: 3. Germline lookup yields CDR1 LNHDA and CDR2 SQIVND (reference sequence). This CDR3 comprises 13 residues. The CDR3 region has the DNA TGTGCCAGTAACCGGGACAGGGGAGAGACCCAGTACTTC. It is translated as CASNRDRGETQYF. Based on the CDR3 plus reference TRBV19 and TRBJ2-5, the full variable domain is DGGITQSPKYLFRKEGQNVTLSCEQNLNHDAMYWYRQDPGQGLRLIYYSQIVNDFQKGDIAEGYSVSREKKESFPLTVTSAQKNPTAFYLCASNRDRGETQYFGPGTRLLVL.

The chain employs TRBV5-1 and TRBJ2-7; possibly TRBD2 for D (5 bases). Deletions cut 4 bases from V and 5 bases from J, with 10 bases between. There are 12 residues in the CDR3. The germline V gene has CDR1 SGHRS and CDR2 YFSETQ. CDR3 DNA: TGCGCCAGCAGCAGAGACTACCACGAGCAGTACTTC. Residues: CASSRDYHEQYF.

CDR3 in DNA: TGCGCCAGCAGCTTGGAGGTCCAAGCGGGGGAGACCCAGTACTTC. It yields the protein CASSLEVQAGETQYF. The chain joins TRBV5-1 to TRBJ2-5; TRBD2 agrees at 7 bases. Germline CDR1 and CDR2: SGHRS and YFSETQ. CDR3 length: 15 residues. V gave up 0 bases and J gave up 5 bases; unmatched junction bases: 7.

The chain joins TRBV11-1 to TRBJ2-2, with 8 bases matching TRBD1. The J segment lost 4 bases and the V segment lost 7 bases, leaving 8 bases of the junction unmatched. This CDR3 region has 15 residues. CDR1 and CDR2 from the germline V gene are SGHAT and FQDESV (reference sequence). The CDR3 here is CASNGQGFGTGELFF. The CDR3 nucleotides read TGTGCCAGCAACGGACAGGGCTTTGGCACCGGGGAGCTGTTTTTT.

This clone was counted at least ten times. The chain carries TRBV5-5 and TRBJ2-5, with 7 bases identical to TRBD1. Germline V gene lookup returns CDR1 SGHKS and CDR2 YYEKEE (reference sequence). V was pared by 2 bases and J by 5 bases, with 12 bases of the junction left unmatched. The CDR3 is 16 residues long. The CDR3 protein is CASSFRDSGRWETQYF. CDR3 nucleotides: TGTGCCAGCAGCTTTAGGGACAGCGGACGGTGGGAGACCCAGTACTTC.

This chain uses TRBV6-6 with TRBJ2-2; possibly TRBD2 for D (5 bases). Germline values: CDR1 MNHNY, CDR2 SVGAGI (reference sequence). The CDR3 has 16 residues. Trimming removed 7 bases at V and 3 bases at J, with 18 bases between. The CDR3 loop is CASNLMRTYYTGELFF. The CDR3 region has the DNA TGTGCCAGCAACCTCATGCGGACTTATTACACCGGGGAGCTGTTTTTT.

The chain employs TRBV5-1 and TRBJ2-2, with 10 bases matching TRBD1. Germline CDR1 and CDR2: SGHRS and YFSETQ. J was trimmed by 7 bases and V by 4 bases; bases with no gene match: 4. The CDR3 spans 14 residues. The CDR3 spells CASSGQGVVGELFF. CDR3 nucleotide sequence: TGCGCCAGCAGCGGACAGGGGGTTGTCGGGGAGCTGTTTTTT.

The CDR3 DNA reads TGTGCCTGGAGTGTAGCTAGTCAAGAGACCCAGTACTTC. This sequence encodes CAWSVASQETQYF. V usage is TRBV30 and J usage is TRBJ2-5; D is unresolved. CDR1 GTSNPN and CDR2 SVGIG come from the germline V gene (reference sequence). The CDR3 spans 13 residues. Trimming removed 0 bases from V and 2 bases from J, with 7 bases in between.

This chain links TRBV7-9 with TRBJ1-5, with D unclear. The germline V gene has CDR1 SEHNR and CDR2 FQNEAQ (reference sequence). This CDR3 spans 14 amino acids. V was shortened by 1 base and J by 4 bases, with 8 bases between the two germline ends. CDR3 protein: CASSLGEGNQPQHF. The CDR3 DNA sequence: TGTGCCAGCAGCTTAGGGGAGGGAAATCAGCCCCAGCATTTT. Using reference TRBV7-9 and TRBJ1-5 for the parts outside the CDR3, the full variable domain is DTGVSQNPRHKITKRGQNVTFRCDPISEHNRLYWYRQTLGQGPEFLTYFQNEAQLEKSRLLSDRFSAERPKGSFSTLEIQRTEQGDSAMYLCASSLGEGNQPQHFGDGTRLSIL.

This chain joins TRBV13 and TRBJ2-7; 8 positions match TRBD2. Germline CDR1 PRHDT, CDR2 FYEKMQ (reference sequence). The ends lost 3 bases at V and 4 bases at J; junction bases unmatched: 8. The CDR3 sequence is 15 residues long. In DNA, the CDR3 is TGTGCCAGCAGCTTGGCGAAGAGCGGGAGTTACGAGCAGTACTTC. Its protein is CASSLAKSGSYEQYF.

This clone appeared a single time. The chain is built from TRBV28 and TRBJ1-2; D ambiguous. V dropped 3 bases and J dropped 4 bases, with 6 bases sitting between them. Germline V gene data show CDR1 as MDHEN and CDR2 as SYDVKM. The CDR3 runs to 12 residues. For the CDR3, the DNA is TGTGCCAGCAGTTTCCAATTCTATGGCTACACCTTC. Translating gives CASSFQFYGYTF.

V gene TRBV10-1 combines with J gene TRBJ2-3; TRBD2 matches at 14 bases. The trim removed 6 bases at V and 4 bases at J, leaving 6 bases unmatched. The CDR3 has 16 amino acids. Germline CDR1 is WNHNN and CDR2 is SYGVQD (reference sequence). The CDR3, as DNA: TGCGCCAGCAGCGGGACTAGCGGGAGTGGGGCAGATACGCAGTATTTT. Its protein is CASSGTSGSGADTQYF.

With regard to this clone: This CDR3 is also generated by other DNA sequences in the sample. CDR3 bases: TGTGCCAGCAGCTTACGTGAGGGGGCAACCTACGAGCAGTACTTC. Its protein is CASSLREGATYEQYF. This rearrangement joins TRBV7-2 to TRBJ2-7; 7 nucleotides match TRBD1. Germline lookup yields CDR1 SGHTA and CDR2 FQGNSA. Trimming took 2 bases from V and 2 from J; bases not matched to a gene: 6. The CDR3 has 15 residues.